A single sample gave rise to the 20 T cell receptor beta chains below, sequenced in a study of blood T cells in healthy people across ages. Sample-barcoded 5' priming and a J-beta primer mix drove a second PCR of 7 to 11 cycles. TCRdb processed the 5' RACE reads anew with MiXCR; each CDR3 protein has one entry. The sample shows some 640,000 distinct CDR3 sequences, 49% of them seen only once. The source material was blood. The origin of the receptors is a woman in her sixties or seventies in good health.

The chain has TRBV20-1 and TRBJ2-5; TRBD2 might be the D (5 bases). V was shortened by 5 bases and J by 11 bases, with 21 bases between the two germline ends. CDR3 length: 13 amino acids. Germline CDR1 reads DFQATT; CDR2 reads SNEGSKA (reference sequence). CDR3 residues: CSAHRGEPCEQYF. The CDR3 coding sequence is TGCAGTGCTCATCGGGGAGAGCCCTGTGAGCAGTACTTC.

The CDR3 region is CASRILRGADEREYNEQFF. The CDR3, as DNA: TGTGCCAGCAGGATTCTTAGGGGGGCCGACGAGCGAGAGTACAATGAGCAGTTCTTC. The J gene is TRBJ2-1, the V gene TRBV12-3 or TRBV12-4; tentatively, D is TRBD1 or TRBD2 (6 bases each). The CDR3 spans 19 residues. Trimming took off 6 bases at V and 4 bases at J, with 28 bases between the two ends.

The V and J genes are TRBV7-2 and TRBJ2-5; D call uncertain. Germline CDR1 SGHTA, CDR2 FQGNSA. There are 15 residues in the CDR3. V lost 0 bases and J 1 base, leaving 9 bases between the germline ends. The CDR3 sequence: CASSLASLGQETQYF. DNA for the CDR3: TGTGCCAGCAGCTTAGCTAGTTTAGGCCAAGAGACCCAGTACTTC.

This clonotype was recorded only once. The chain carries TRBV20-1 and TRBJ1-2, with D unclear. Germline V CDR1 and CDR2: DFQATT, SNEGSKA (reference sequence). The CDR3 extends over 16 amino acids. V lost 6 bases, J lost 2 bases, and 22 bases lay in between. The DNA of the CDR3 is TGCAGTGCCTCATCTGGCCTGGCGGACCCAAACTATGGCTACACCTTC. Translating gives CSASSGLADPNYGYTF.

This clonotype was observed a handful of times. Here the CDR3 reads CASTRGRGTQYF. The CDR3, as DNA: TGTGCCAGCACAAGAGGCCGAGGGACGCAGTATTTT. The chain has TRBV27 and TRBJ2-3, with a weak D call TRBD2 (5 bases). V was trimmed by 7 bases and J by 9 bases, leaving 14 bases between them. Germline V gene sequence: CDR1 MNHEY, CDR2 SMNVEV (reference sequence). This CDR3 spans 12 amino acids.

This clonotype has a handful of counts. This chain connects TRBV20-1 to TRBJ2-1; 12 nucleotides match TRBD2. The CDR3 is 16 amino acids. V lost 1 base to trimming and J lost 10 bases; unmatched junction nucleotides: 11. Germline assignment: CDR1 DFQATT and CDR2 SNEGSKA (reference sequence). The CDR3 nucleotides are TGCAGTGCTAGAGTATTAAGACTAGCGGGAGTAGGCGAGCAGTTCTTC. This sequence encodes CSARVLRLAGVGEQFF.

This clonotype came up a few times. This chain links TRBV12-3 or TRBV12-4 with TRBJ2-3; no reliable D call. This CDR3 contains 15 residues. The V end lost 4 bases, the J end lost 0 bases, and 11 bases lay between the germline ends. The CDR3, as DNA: TGTGCCAGCAGTTCAGGTCGTGCTAGCACAGATACGCAGTATTTT. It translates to CASSSGRASTDTQYF.

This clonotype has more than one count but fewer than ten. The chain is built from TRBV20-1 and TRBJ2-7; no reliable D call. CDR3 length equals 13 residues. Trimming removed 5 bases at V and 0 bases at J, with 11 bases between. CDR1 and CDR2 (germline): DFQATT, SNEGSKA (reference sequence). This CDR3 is CSAPNPGSYEQYF. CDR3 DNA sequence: TGCAGTGCTCCTAATCCGGGCTCCTACGAGCAGTACTTC.

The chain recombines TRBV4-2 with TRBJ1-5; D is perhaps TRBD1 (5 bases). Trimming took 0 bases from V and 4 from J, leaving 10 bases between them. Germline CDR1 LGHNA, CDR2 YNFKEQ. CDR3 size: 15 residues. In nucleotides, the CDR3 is TGTGCCAGCAGCCAAGAAGCAGGGCAGAATCAGCCCCAGCATTTT. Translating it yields CASSQEAGQNQPQHF.

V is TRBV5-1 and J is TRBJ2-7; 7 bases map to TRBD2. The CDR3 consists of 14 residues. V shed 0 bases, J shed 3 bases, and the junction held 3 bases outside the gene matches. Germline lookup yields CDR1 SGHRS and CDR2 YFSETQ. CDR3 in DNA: TGCGCCAGCAGCTTGGCGGGACTAATCTACGAGCAGTACTTC. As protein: CASSLAGLIYEQYF.

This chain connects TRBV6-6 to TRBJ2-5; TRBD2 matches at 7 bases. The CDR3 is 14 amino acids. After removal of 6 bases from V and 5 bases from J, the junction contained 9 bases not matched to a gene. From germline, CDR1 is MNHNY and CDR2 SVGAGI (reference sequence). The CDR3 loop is CASRRTGTIETQYF. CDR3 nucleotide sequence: TGTGCCAGCAGGCGGACCGGGACTATCGAGACCCAGTACTTC.

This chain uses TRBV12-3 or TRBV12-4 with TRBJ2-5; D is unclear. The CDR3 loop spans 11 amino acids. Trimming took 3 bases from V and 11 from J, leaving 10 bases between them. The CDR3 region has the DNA TGTGCCAGCAGTTTCAGTCGTGAGCAGTACTTC. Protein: CASSFSREQYF.

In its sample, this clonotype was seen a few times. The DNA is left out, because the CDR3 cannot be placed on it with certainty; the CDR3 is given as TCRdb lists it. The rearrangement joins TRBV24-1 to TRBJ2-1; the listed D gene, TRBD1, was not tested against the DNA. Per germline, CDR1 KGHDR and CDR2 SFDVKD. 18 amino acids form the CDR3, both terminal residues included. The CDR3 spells CATSDSGRAIRSYNEQFF.

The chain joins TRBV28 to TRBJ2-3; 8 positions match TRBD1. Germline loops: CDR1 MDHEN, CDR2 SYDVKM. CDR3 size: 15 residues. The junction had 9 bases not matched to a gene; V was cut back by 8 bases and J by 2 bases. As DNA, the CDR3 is TGTGCCAGCGGCCTCCGACAGGGGATCACAGATACGCAGTATTTT. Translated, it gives CASGLRQGITDTQYF.

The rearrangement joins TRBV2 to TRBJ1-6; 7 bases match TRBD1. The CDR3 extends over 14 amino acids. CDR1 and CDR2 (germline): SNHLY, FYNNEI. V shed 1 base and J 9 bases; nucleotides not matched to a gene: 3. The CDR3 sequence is CASSEGQGGSPLHF. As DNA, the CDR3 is TGTGCCAGCAGTGAAGGACAGGGCGGTTCACCCCTCCACTTT.

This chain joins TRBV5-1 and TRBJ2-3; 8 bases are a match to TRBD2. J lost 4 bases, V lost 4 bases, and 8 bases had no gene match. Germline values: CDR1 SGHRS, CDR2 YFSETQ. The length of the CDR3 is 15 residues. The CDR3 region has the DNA TGCGCCAGCAGCCCGGGAGGGACCGGCGCAGATACGCAGTATTTT. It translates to CASSPGGTGADTQYF.

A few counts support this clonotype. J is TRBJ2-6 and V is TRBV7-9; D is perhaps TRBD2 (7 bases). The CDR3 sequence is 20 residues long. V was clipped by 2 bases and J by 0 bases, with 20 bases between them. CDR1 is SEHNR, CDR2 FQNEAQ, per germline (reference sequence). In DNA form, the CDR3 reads TGTGCCAGCAGCTTATGGCGGGGGCTGGGTAGAGGCTCTGGGGCCAACGTCCTGACTTTC. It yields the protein CASSLWRGLGRGSGANVLTF.

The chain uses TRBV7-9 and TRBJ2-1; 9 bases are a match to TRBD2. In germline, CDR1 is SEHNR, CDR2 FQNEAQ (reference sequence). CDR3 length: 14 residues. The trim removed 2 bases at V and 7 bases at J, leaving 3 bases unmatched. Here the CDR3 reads CASSLLAGFNEQFF. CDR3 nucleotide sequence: TGTGCCAGCAGCTTACTAGCGGGATTTAATGAGCAGTTCTTC. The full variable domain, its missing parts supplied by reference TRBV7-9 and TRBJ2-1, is DTGVSQNPRHKITKRGQNVTFRCDPISEHNRLYWYRQTLGQGPEFLTYFQNEAQLEKSRLLSDRFSAERPKGSFSTLEIQRTEQGDSAMYLCASSLLAGFNEQFFGPGTRLTVL.

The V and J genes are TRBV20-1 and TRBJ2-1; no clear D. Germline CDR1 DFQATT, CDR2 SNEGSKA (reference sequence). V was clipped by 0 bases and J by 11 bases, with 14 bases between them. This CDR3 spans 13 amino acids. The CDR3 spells CSARDLERRKQFF. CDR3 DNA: TGCAGTGCTAGAGATCTAGAGCGACGCAAGCAGTTCTTC.

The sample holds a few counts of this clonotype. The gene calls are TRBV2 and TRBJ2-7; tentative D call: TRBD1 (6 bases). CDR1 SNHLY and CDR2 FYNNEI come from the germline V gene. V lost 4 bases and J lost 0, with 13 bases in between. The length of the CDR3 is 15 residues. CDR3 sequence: CASSAHRTASYEQYF. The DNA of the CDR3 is TGTGCCAGCAGTGCCCACCGGACAGCCTCCTACGAGCAGTACTTC.